Below are 15 T cell receptor beta chains sequenced from a single sample in a study of response to subunit inactivated influenza vaccine. TCRdb reprocessed the RT-PCR reads with MiXCR, giving one entry per CDR3 protein. The top ten hold approximately 7% of the sample, which has approximately 730,000 distinct CDR3 sequences, approximately 15% seen once. The input for sequencing was PBMCs from blood, taken roughly 2 weeks before vaccination. These receptors came from a man aged 50-59 years who received an inactivated influenza vaccine.

The genes are TRBV11-2 and TRBJ2-1; 8 positions match TRBD1. The germline CDR1 and CDR2 sequences are SGHAT and FQNNGV. This CDR3 is built from 16 residues. The J segment lost 6 bases and the V segment lost 2 bases, leaving 9 bases of the junction unmatched. The CDR3 nucleotides are TGTGCCAGCAGCTTATACTTCCAGGGGGCAAGCAATGAGCAGTTCTTC. Protein sequence: CASSLYFQGASNEQFF.

The V and J genes are TRBV20-1 and TRBJ2-1; a weak D match, TRBD2 (6 bases). Trimming took 6 bases from V and 2 from J, leaving 14 bases between them. There are 14 residues in the CDR3. Per the germline V gene, CDR1 is DFQATT and CDR2 is SNEGSKA (reference sequence). Here the CDR3 reads CSAFVGTAYNEQFF. The CDR3 nucleotides read TGCAGTGCCTTCGTTGGGACTGCCTACAATGAGCAGTTCTTC.

The chain has TRBV20-1 and TRBJ2-3; D is undetermined. This CDR3 comprises 14 residues. Germline lookup yields CDR1 DFQATT and CDR2 SNEGSKA (reference sequence). The CDR3 region has the DNA TGCGGTGGTCTTGGCGGAACCGGCACAGATACGCAGTATTTT. Protein sequence: CGGLGGTGTDTQYF.

There are many counts of this clonotype. The CDR3 DNA is TGTGCCAGCAGCCAACCTCGTTCGATCCCGGGGGACGCATACTACAATGAGCAGTTCTTC. Protein product: CASSQPRSIPGDAYYNEQFF. This chain joins TRBV3-1 and TRBJ2-1, with D tentatively TRBD2 (6 bases). The CDR3 totals 20 residues. The V and J ends lost 2 bases and 3 bases respectively, with 26 bases between them. The germline V gene has CDR1 LGHDT and CDR2 YNNKEL (reference sequence).

This clonotype has more than one count but fewer than ten. V is TRBV6-1 and J is TRBJ1-1; no clear D. Trimming removed 2 bases from V and 14 bases from J, with 21 bases in between. The CDR3 length is 14 residues. Per germline, CDR1 MNHNS and CDR2 SASEGT. The CDR3 DNA is TGTGCCAGCAGTGAAAACTTGAGAGTAAGTTCAGTGTTCTTT. It is translated as CASSENLRVSSVFF.

The chain carries TRBV11-2 and TRBJ2-7, with a tentative D call TRBD2 (7 bases). The ends were cut back, 5 bases at V and 2 bases at J, with 19 bases in the middle. The CDR3 spans 16 residues. In germline, CDR1 is SGHAT, CDR2 FQNNGV. CDR3 in DNA: TGTGCCAGCAGCCCAACAGTGTCGGGGGGCACCTACGAGCAGTACTTC. Protein product: CASSPTVSGGTYEQYF.

The chain is built from TRBV28 and TRBJ2-5, with a tentative D call TRBD1 (6 bases). Per germline, CDR1 MDHEN and CDR2 SYDVKM. V lost 8 bases and J 3 bases, leaving 19 bases between the germline ends. There are 15 residues in the CDR3. The CDR3, as DNA: TGTGCCAGCGGCTCCCCGGGACAAGGGGAAGAGACCCAGTACTTC. Its translation: CASGSPGQGEETQYF.

In its sample, this clonotype was seen a few times. The gene calls are TRBV11-2 and TRBJ2-1, with D possibly being TRBD1 or TRBD2 (6 bases each). The CDR3 spans 17 residues. Trimming shortened V by 0 bases and J by 10 bases, and 22 bases separated the two germline ends. The germline V gene has CDR1 SGHAT and CDR2 FQNNGV. The CDR3 nucleotides read TGTGCCAGCAGCTTAGAGGGGTCGGGTAGGGCCGGGGGCGAGCAGTTCTTC. This gives the protein CASSLEGSGRAGGEQFF. The whole variable domain, remainder taken from reference TRBV11-2 and TRBJ2-1, is EAGVAQSPRYKIIEKRQSVAFWCNPISGHATLYWYQQILGQGPKLLIQFQNNGVVDDSQLPKDRFSAERLKGVDSTLKIQPAKLEDSAVYLCASSLEGSGRAGGEQFFGPGTRLTVL.

The chain combines TRBV4-2 with TRBJ1-1; a weak D match, TRBD1 (6 bases). Per germline, CDR1 LGHNA and CDR2 YNFKEQ. This CDR3 has 15 amino acids. Trimming removed 1 base from V and 0 bases from J, with 9 bases in between. The CDR3 DNA reads TGTGCCAGCAGCCAAGCACAGGGCATGAACACTGAAGCTTTCTTT. This encodes CASSQAQGMNTEAFF.

Remarks on this clonotype: An end of the junction does not agree with germline; a read error may underlie this. V usage is TRBV7-7 and J usage is TRBJ2-5; the D gene is possibly TRBD2 (5 bases). The CDR3 sequence is 15 residues long. Germline V gene sequence: CDR1 SSHAT, CDR2 FNYEAQ (reference sequence). The CDR3 nucleotides are TGTGCTAGCAGCTTAGGCAGACCCGGCGGGGAGACCCAGTACTTC. Translating gives CASSLGRPGGETQYF.

This clonotype was recorded many times. The chain carries TRBV29-1 and TRBJ2-7; 9 positions match TRBD2. J was trimmed by 4 bases and V by 4 bases; bases with no gene match: 5. Germline CDR1 SQVTM, CDR2 ANQGSEA. The CDR3 sequence is 13 residues long. CDR3 DNA: TGCAGCGTTGTTCCTAGCGGGACTTACGAGCAGTACTTC. Protein sequence: CSVVPSGTYEQYF.

J is TRBJ2-7 and V is TRBV10-3; D not certain. V gave up 0 bases and J gave up 3 bases, with 3 bases separating them. CDR1 and CDR2 (germline): ENHRY, SYGVKD. This CDR3 is 12 amino acids long. CDR3 sequence: CAISESDYEQYF. The CDR3 nucleotides are TGTGCCATCAGTGAGTCGGACTACGAGCAGTACTTC.

The table lists this clonotype with a few counts. The V gene is TRBV7-8, the J gene TRBJ1-5; TRBD1 might be the D (6 bases). CDR3 length: 16 residues. The V and J ends lost 4 bases and 7 bases respectively, with 20 bases between them. CDR1 SGHVS and CDR2 FQNEAQ come from the germline V gene. CDR3 in DNA: TGTGCCAGCAGCTCCCTAGGCGGGGGCGCGAACCAGCCCCAGCATTTT. Translating gives CASSSLGGGANQPQHF.

This clonotype was detected many times. The rearrangement links TRBV9 to TRBJ1-5; a weak D match, TRBD1 (6 bases). CDR3 length: 14 amino acids. V was clipped by 5 bases and J by 0 bases, with 9 bases between them. Germline CDR1 reads SGDLS; CDR2 reads YYNGEE. This CDR3 is CASSPGDSNQPQHF. CDR3 DNA sequence: TGTGCCAGCAGTCCAGGGGATAGCAATCAGCCCCAGCATTTT.

The chain joins TRBV5-1 to TRBJ2-7, with D tentatively TRBD1 or TRBD2 (7 bases each). The CDR3 extends over 15 amino acids. Per germline, CDR1 SGHRS and CDR2 YFSETQ. V lost 3 bases, J lost 0 bases, and 13 bases lay in between. CDR3 DNA sequence: TGCGCCAGCAGCTGGGGGGGACAGAACTCCTACGAGCAGTACTTC. It translates to CASSWGGQNSYEQYF.